This T cell receptor beta chain was recorded in a study of T cell responses to AZD1222 COVID-19 vaccine. TCRdb's copy holds only in-frame clones and misses some; the assay was immunoSEQ multiplex PCR. Among about 86,000 clones listed, about 88% were seen once. This clonotype was obtained from an adult in good health. The sequencing here drew on peripheral blood, taken on day 0 of AZD1222 vaccination.

The chain's CDR3 is CASTPAFMNTEAFF. The CDR3 DNA follows: TGTGCCAGCACCCCGGCCTTCATGAACACTGAAGCTTTCTTT. This chain links TRBV7-9 with TRBJ1-1; D gene ambiguous. V lost 7 bases and J 0 bases, leaving 12 bases between the germline ends. The CDR3 is made up of 14 amino acids. Germline lookup yields CDR1 SEHNR and CDR2 FQNEAQ (reference sequence). Complete variable domain (other parts from reference TRBV7-9 and TRBJ1-1): DTGVSQNPRHKITKRGQNVTFRCDPISEHNRLYWYRQTLGQGPEFLTYFQNEAQLEKSRLLSDRFSAERPKGSFSTLEIQRTEQGDSAMYLCASTPAFMNTEAFFGQGTRLTVV.